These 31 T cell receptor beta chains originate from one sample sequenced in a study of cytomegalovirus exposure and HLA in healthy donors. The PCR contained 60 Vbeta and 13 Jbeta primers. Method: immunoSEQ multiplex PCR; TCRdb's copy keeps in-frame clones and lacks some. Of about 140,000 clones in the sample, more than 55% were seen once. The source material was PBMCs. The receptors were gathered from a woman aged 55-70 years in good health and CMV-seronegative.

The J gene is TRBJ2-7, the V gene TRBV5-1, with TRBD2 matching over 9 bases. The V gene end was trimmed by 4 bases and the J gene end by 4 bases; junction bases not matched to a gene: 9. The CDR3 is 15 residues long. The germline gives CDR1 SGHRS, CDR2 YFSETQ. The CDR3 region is CASSPAASGAYEQYF. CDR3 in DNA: TGCGCCAGCAGCCCGGCGGCTAGCGGGGCATACGAGCAGTACTTC.

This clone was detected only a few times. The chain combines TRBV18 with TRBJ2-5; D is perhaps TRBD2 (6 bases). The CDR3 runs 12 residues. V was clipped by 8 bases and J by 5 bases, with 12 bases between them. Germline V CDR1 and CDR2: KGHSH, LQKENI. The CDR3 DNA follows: TGTGCCAGCGTCGGAGGAGGGGAGACCCAGTACTTC. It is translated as CASVGGGETQYF.

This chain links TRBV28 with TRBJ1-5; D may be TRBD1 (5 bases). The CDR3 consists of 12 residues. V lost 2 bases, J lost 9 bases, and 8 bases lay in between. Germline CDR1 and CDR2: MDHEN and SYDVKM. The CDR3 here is CASSLPGLPQHF. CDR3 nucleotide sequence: TGTGCCAGCAGTTTACCAGGGCTGCCCCAGCATTTT.

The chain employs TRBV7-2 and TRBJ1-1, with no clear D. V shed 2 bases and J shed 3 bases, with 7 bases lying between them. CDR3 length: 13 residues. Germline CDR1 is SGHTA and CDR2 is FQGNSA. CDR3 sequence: CASSLQVDTEAFF. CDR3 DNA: TGTGCCAGCAGCTTACAGGTAGACACTGAAGCTTTCTTT. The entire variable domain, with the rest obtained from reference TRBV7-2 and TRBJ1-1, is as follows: GAGVSQSPSNKVTEKGKDVELRCDPISGHTALYWYRQSLGQGLEFLIYFQGNSAPDKSGLPSDRFSAERTGGSVSTLTIQRTQQEDSAVYLCASSLQVDTEAFFGQGTRLTVV.

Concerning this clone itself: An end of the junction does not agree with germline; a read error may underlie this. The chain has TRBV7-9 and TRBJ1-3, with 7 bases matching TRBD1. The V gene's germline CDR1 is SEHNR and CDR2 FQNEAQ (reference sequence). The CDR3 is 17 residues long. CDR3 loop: CSSRDSTPINSGNTIYF. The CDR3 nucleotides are TGTTCCAGCAGGGACAGCACCCCCATAAACTCTGGAAACACCATATATTTT.

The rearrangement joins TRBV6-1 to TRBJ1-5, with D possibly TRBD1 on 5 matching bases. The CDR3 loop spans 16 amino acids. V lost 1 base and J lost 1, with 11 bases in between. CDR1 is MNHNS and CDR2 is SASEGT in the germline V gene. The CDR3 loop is CASSEVWRGSNQPQHF. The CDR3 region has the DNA TGTGCCAGCAGTGAAGTATGGAGGGGAAGCAATCAGCCCCAGCATTTT.

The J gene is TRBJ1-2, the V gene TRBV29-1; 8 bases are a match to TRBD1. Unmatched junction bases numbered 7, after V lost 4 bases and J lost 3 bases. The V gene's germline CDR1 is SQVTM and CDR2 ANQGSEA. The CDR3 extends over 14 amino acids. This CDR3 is CSVGQGARDYGYTF. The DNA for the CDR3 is TGCAGCGTTGGCCAGGGGGCGAGGGACTATGGCTACACCTTC.

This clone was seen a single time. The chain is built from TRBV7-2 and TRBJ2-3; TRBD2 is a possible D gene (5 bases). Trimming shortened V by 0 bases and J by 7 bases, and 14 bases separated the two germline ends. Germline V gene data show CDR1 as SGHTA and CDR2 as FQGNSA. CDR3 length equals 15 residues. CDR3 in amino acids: CASSLAPGQTNTQYF. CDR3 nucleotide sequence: TGTGCCAGCAGCTTAGCGCCGGGTCAGACTAATACGCAGTATTTT.

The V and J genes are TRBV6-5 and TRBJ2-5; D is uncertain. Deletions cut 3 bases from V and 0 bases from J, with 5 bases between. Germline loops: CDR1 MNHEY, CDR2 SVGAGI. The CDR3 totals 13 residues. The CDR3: CASSYLYQETQYF. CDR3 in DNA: TGTGCCAGCAGTTATCTGTACCAAGAGACCCAGTACTTC.

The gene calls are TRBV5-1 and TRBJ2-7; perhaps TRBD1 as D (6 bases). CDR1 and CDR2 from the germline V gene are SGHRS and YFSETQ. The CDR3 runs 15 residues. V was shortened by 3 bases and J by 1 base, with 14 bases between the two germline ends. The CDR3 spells CASSSTNRASYEQYF. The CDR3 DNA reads TGCGCCAGCAGCTCTACGAACAGGGCTTCCTACGAGCAGTACTTC. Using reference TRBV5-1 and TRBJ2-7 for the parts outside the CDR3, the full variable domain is KAGVTQTPRYLIKTRGQQVTLSCSPISGHRSVSWYQQTPGQGLQFLFEYFSETQRNKGNFPGRFSGRQFSNSRSEMNVSTLELGDSALYLCASSSTNRASYEQYFGPGTRLTVT.

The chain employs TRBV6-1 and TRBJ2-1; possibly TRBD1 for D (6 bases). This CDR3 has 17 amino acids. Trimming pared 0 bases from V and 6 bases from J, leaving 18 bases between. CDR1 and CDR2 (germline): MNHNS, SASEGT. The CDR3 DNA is TGTGCCAGCAGTGAAGCGCTGGTATACAGGGTAGGCAATGAGCAGTTCTTC. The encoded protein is CASSEALVYRVGNEQFF.

This CDR3 is CASSVGGVGGYTF. CDR3 in DNA: TGTGCCAGCAGCGTAGGGGGGGTTGGGGGCTACACCTTC. The chain couples TRBV9 to TRBJ1-2; tentatively, D is TRBD1 (5 bases). Germline V gives CDR1 SGDLS, CDR2 YYNGEE. The CDR3 is 13 amino acids. Deletions cut 0 bases from V and 8 bases from J, with 11 bases between.

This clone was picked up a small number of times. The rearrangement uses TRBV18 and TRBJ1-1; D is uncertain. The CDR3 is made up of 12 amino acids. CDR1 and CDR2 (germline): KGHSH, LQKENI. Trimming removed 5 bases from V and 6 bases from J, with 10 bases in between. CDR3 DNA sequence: TGTGCCAGCTCATCGTTCGGGGCTGAAGCTTTCTTT. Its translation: CASSSFGAEAFF.

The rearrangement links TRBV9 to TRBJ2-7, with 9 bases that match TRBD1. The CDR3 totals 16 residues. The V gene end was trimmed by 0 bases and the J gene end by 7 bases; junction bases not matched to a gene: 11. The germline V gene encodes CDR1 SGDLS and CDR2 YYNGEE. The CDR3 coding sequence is TGTGCCAGCAGCGTAGACTCACAGGGGGCACTACGTGAGCAGTACTTC. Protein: CASSVDSQGALREQYF.

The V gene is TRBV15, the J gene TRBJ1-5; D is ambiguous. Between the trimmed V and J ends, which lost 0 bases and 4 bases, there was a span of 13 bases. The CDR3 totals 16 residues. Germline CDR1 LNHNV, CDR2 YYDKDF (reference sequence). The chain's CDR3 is CATSRDPIAGNQPQHF. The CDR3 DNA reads TGTGCCACCAGCAGAGACCCGATCGCAGGTAATCAGCCCCAGCATTTT.

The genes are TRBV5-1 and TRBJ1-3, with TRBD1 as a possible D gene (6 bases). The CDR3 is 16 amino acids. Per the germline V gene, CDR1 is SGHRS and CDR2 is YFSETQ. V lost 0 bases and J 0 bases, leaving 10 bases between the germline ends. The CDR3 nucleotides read TGCGCCAGCAGCTTGGACAGGGACAACTCTGGAAACACCATATATTTT. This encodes CASSLDRDNSGNTIYF.

The CDR3 DNA reads TGTGCCAGCAGTGCCCCCCGGGACAGGGGGGCTGAAGCTTTCTTT. Translation gives CASSAPRDRGAEAFF. The chain combines TRBV28 with TRBJ1-1; 11 nucleotides align to TRBD1. Trimming took 5 bases from V and 6 from J; bases not matched to a gene: 8. This CDR3 comprises 15 residues. CDR1 is MDHEN and CDR2 is SYDVKM in the germline V gene.

This CDR3 reads CASNAHRDRGSEQYF. CDR3 coding DNA: TGTGCCAGCAACGCTCACCGGGACAGGGGATCCGAGCAGTACTTC. The rearrangement uses TRBV28 and TRBJ2-5, with TRBD1 matching 10 bases. The end of the DNA aligns better with TRBJ2-7, so the J call may be wrong. The germline V gene has CDR1 MDHEN and CDR2 SYDVKM. There are 15 residues in the CDR3.

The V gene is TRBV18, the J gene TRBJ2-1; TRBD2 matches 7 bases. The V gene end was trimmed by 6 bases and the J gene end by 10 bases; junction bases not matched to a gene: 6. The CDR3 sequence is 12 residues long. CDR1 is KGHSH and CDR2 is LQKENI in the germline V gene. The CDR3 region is CASSPLAVEQFF. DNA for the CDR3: TGTGCCAGCTCCCCTCTAGCGGTAGAGCAGTTCTTC.

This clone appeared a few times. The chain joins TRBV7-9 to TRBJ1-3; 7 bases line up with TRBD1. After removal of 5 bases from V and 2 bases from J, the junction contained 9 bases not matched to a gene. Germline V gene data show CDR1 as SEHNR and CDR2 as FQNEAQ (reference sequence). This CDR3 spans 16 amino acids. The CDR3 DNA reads TGTGCCAGCAGCCTACAGGGGAGAGTCGCTGGAAACACCATATATTTT. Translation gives CASSLQGRVAGNTIYF. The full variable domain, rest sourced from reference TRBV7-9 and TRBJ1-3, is DTGVSQNPRHKITKRGQNVTFRCDPISEHNRLYWYRQTLGQGPEFLTYFQNEAQLEKSRLLSDRFSAERPKGSFSTLEIQRTEQGDSAMYLCASSLQGRVAGNTIYFGEGSWLTVV.

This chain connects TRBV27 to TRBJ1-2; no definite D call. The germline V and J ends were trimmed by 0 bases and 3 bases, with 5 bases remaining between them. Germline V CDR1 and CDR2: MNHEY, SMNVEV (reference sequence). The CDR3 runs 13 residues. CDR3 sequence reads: CASSLSRDYGYTF. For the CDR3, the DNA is TGTGCCAGCAGTTTATCGAGGGACTATGGCTACACCTTC.

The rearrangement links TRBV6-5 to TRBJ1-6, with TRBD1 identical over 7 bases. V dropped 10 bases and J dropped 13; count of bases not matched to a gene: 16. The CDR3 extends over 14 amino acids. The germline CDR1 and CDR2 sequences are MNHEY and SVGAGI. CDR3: CANRQGTGPGPLHF. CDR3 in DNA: TGTGCCAACCGACAGGGTACAGGTCCGGGGCCCCTCCACTTT.

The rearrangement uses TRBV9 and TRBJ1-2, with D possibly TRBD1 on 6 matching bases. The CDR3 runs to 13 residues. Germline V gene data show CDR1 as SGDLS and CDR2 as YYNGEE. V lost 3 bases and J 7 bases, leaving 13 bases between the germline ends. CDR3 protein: CASSATGQGGYTF. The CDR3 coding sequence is TGTGCCAGCAGCGCAACAGGGCAGGGTGGCTACACCTTC.

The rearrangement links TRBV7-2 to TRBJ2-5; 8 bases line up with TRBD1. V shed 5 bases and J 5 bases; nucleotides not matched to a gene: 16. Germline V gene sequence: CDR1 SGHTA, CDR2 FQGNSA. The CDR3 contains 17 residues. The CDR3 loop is CASSGYQPGQASETQYF. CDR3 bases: TGTGCCAGCAGCGGTTATCAGCCGGGACAGGCGAGCGAGACCCAGTACTTC.

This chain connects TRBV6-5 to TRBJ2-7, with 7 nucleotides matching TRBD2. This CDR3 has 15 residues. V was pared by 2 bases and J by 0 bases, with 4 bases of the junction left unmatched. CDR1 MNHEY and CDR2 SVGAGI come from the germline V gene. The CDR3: CASSYSGISSYEQYF. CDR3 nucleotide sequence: TGTGCCAGCAGTTACAGCGGGATAAGCTCCTACGAGCAGTACTTC.

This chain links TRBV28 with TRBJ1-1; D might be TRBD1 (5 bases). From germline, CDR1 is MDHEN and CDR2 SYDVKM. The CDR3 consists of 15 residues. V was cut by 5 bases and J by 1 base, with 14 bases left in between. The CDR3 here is CASSPRTLANTEAFF. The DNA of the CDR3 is TGTGCCAGCAGTCCCCGGACACTGGCGAACACTGAAGCTTTCTTT.

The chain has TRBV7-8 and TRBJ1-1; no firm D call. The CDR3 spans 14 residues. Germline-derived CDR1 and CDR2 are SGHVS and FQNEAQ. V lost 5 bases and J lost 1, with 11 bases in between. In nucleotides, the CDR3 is TGTGCCAGCAGCCTATGGGCACAGAACACTGAAGCTTTCTTT. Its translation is CASSLWAQNTEAFF.

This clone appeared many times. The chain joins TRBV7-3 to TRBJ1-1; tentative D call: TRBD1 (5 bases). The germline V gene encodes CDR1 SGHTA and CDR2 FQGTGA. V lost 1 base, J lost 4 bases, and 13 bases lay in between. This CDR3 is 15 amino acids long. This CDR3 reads CASSLSPGRSTEAFF. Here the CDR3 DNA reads TGTGCCAGCAGCTTAAGCCCAGGGAGGAGCACTGAAGCTTTCTTT. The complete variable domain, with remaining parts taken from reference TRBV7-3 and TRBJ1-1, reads GAGVSQTPSNKVTEKGKYVELRCDPISGHTALYWYRQSLGQGPEFLIYFQGTGAADDSGLPNDRFFAVRPEGSVSTLKIQRTERGDSAVYLCASSLSPGRSTEAFFGQGTRLTVV.

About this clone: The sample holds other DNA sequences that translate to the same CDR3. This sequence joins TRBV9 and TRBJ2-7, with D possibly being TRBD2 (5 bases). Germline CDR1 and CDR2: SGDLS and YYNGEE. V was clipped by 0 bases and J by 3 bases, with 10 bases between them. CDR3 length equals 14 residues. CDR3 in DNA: TGTGCCAGCAGCGTAGCCGGCGGAGGCTACGAGCAGTACTTC. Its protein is CASSVAGGGYEQYF.

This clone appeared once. CDR3: CASTRDSNTGELFF. In DNA, the CDR3 is TGTGCCAGCACCAGAGACAGTAACACCGGGGAGCTGTTTTTT. This chain uses TRBV6-5 with TRBJ2-2, with a weak D call TRBD1 (5 bases). Germline values: CDR1 MNHEY, CDR2 SVGAGI. The CDR3 is 14 amino acids. Trimming left V 7 bases short and J 2 bases short, with 11 bases between.

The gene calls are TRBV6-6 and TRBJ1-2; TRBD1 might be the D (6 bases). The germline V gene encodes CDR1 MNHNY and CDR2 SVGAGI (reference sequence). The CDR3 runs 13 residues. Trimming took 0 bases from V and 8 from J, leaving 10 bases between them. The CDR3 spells CASSYSGQRGYTF. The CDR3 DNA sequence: TGTGCCAGCAGTTACTCCGGACAGAGGGGCTACACCTTC.